The 20 T cell receptor beta chains below come from one sample, sequenced in a study of blood T cell repertoires in COVID-19. Sequenced by immunoSEQ multiplex PCR; TCRdb stores in-frame clones only, minus some. The data contain approximately 240,000 clones, approximately 83% of them singletons. Material: peripheral blood. All receptors derive from a woman aged 25 to 39 with COVID-19, enrolled during active disease.

The chain employs TRBV19 and TRBJ1-6; a possible D gene is TRBD1 (5 bases). The CDR3 runs to 15 residues. V gave up 6 bases and J gave up 5 bases, with 14 bases separating them. CDR1 and CDR2 from the germline V gene are LNHDA and SQIVND (reference sequence). The CDR3 here is CASSQATVNNSPLHF. CDR3 sequence (DNA): TGTGCCAGTAGCCAGGCGACAGTGAATAATTCACCCCTCCACTTT.

V and J are TRBV6-1 and TRBJ1-1; 9 bases match TRBD1. Germline lookup yields CDR1 MNHNS and CDR2 SASEGT. V shed 2 bases, J shed 4 bases, and the junction held 5 bases outside the gene matches. The CDR3 runs to 15 residues. CDR3 nucleotide sequence: TGTGCCAGCAGTGAAAGGGCGACAGGGGGCACTGAAGCTTTCTTT. Protein: CASSERATGGTEAFF.

This rearrangement joins TRBV2 to TRBJ1-2, with D perhaps matching TRBD1 (5 bases). The germline CDR1 and CDR2 sequences are SNHLY and FYNNEI. Trimming took off 5 bases at V and 7 bases at J, with 8 bases between the two ends. The CDR3 extends over 11 amino acids. The CDR3 is CASSFTGGYTF. DNA for the CDR3: TGTGCCAGCAGTTTTACAGGTGGCTACACCTTC.

The V and J genes are TRBV2 and TRBJ2-1; D perhaps matches TRBD2 (5 bases). V was shortened by 7 bases and J by 9 bases, with 13 bases between the two germline ends. CDR1 is SNHLY, CDR2 FYNNEI, per germline. The CDR3 contains 12 residues. The CDR3 nucleotides are TGTGCCAGCACCCTCGGGGAAGGTGAGCAGTTCTTC. Its translation: CASTLGEGEQFF.

The CDR3, as DNA: TGTGCCAGCAGCGACGGCGGAGGGAACTATGGCTACACCTTC. Its protein product is CASSDGGGNYGYTF. V and J are TRBV6-5 and TRBJ1-2; D not resolved. Looked up from germline, CDR1 is MNHEY and CDR2 is SVGAGI. Deletions cut 6 bases from V and 2 bases from J, with 13 bases between. The CDR3 loop spans 14 amino acids.

Only a few counts were recorded for this clone. The chain combines TRBV19 with TRBJ1-5; D gene unclear. Germline CDR1 reads LNHDA; CDR2 reads SQIVND (reference sequence). CDR3 length equals 13 residues. V gave up 6 bases and J gave up 3 bases, with 9 bases separating them. The CDR3 region is CASRQRVNQPQHF. CDR3 DNA: TGTGCCAGTAGGCAACGGGTCAATCAGCCCCAGCATTTT.

In regard to this clone: Other DNA sequences within the sample encode an identical CDR3. The gene calls are TRBV12-3 or TRBV12-4 and TRBJ1-6; TRBD1 is a possible D gene (5 bases). The ends were cut back, 1 base at V and 8 bases at J, with 6 bases in the middle. The CDR3 consists of 13 residues. The CDR3 here is CASSLGGDSPLHF. CDR3 bases: TGTGCCAGCAGTTTAGGGGGGGATTCACCCCTCCACTTT.

The CDR3 DNA is TGTGCCAGCAGCTTAAGTCTAGCGGGAGGGCCCGGGGAGCTGTTTTTT. The encoded protein is CASSLSLAGGPGELFF. The rearrangement uses TRBV7-2 and TRBJ2-2, with 12 nucleotides matching TRBD2. V was clipped by 2 bases and J by 6 bases; unmatched bases: 4. The CDR3 covers 16 residues. Germline V CDR1 and CDR2: SGHTA, FQGNSA.

The chain combines TRBV30 with TRBJ2-2; TRBD2 might be the D (7 bases). There are 15 residues in the CDR3. CDR1 and CDR2 from the germline V gene are GTSNPN and SVGIG (reference sequence). Trimming removed 4 bases from V and 1 base from J, with 13 bases in between. The CDR3 region is CAWIFGGRNTGELFF. CDR3 DNA sequence: TGTGCCTGGATCTTCGGGGGGCGGAACACCGGGGAGCTGTTTTTT.

The V and J genes are TRBV6-4 and TRBJ2-3; TRBD2 might be the D (5 bases). Germline loops: CDR1 MRHNA, CDR2 SNTAGT. The CDR3 has 13 amino acids. V was cut by 5 bases and J by 4 bases, with 10 bases left in between. CDR3 amino acids: CASSFRAADTQYF. CDR3 in DNA: TGTGCCAGCAGTTTCCGAGCGGCAGATACGCAGTATTTT.

In this sample, this clone turned up a few times. The chain employs TRBV2 and TRBJ2-7; 8 nucleotides agree with TRBD1. The CDR3 has 14 amino acids. Germline-derived CDR1 and CDR2 are SNHLY and FYNNEI. V shed 6 bases, J shed 2 bases, and the junction held 6 bases outside the gene matches. The CDR3 DNA reads TGTGCCAGCAGCAGGACAGGGAAAGCCTACGAGCAGTACTTC. Protein sequence: CASSRTGKAYEQYF.

The chain is built from TRBV24-1 and TRBJ1-1, with D possibly matching TRBD1 (5 bases). The germline V and J ends were trimmed by 5 bases and 7 bases, with 13 bases remaining between them. The CDR3 sequence is 13 residues long. CDR1 is KGHDR, CDR2 SFDVKD, per germline. DNA of the CDR3: TGTGCCACCAGTGCCGGACCGGGACTTGAAGCTTTCTTT. Its protein is CATSAGPGLEAFF.

The chain uses TRBV28 and TRBJ1-2, with D perhaps matching TRBD1 (6 bases). V lost 5 bases, J lost 4 bases, and 17 bases lay in between. The CDR3 consists of 15 residues. Germline values: CDR1 MDHEN, CDR2 SYDVKM. CDR3 in amino acids: CASSPPYRDTYGYTF. The DNA for the CDR3 is TGTGCCAGCAGTCCCCCTTACCGGGACACCTATGGCTACACCTTC.

The chain combines TRBV6-5 with TRBJ1-6; D is unclear. Germline-derived CDR1 and CDR2 are MNHEY and SVGAGI. The CDR3 is 14 residues long. V shed 5 bases and J shed 10 bases, with 15 bases lying between them. In DNA, the CDR3 is TGTGCCAGCAGTCCACGCGGGGTGGGATCACCCCTCCACTTT. Its protein product is CASSPRGVGSPLHF.

The chain recombines TRBV7-2 with TRBJ2-2; 10 bases are a match to TRBD2. The CDR3 has 17 amino acids. V was clipped by 2 bases and J by 2 bases; unmatched bases: 5. Germline CDR1 is SGHTA and CDR2 is FQGNSA. The CDR3 loop is CASSLQRGGLNTGELFF. CDR3 DNA sequence: TGTGCCAGCAGCTTACAGCGGGGGGGCCTTAACACCGGGGAGCTGTTTTTT. The full variable domain, rest sourced from reference TRBV7-2 and TRBJ2-2, is GAGVSQSPSNKVTEKGKDVELRCDPISGHTALYWYRQSLGQGLEFLIYFQGNSAPDKSGLPSDRFSAERTGGSVSTLTIQRTQQEDSAVYLCASSLQRGGLNTGELFFGEGSRLTVL.

This chain links TRBV15 with TRBJ1-5; tentative D call: TRBD1 (6 bases). CDR3 size: 17 residues. With 0 bases removed from V and 0 bases from J, the gap between germline ends came to 12 bases. Looked up from germline, CDR1 is LNHNV and CDR2 is YYDKDF (reference sequence). The CDR3 nucleotides are TGTGCCACCAGCAGAGATGAGGGGGATTATAGCAATCAGCCCCAGCATTTT. It translates to CATSRDEGDYSNQPQHF.

The chain links TRBV7-2 to TRBJ2-1; D gene ambiguous. The V gene's germline CDR1 is SGHTA and CDR2 FQGNSA. This CDR3 spans 15 amino acids. V was trimmed by 1 base and J by 7 bases, leaving 14 bases between them. CDR3 in amino acids: CASSLDQSSKNEQFF. For the CDR3, the DNA is TGTGCCAGCAGCTTAGATCAGTCTAGTAAAAATGAGCAGTTCTTC.

The chain links TRBV5-6 to TRBJ2-5; possible D gene TRBD1, 5 bases. The CDR3 sequence is 15 residues long. Trimming took off 1 base at V and 1 base at J, with 11 bases between the two ends. Germline V gene sequence: CDR1 SGHDT, CDR2 YYEEEE. The CDR3 protein is CASSLTQASQETQYF. CDR3 bases: TGTGCCAGCAGCTTGACACAGGCGTCCCAAGAGACCCAGTACTTC.

The chain couples TRBV28 to TRBJ2-1, with a tentative D call TRBD1 (5 bases). Germline CDR1 reads MDHEN; CDR2 reads SYDVKM. CDR3 length: 12 amino acids. Trimming left V 2 bases short and J 8 bases short, with 7 bases between. The CDR3 coding sequence is TGTGCCAGCAGTTTAAGGGGTGATGAGCAGTTCTTC. Translation: CASSLRGDEQFF. Using reference TRBV28 and TRBJ2-1 for the parts outside the CDR3, the full variable domain is DVKVTQSSRYLVKRTGEKVFLECVQDMDHENMFWYRQDPGLGLRLIYFSYDVKMKEKGDIPEGYSVSREKKERFSLILESASTNQTSMYLCASSLRGDEQFFGPGTRLTVL.

The CDR3 protein is CATSKAGSQYF. The CDR3 region has the DNA TGTGCCACCAGTAAAGCGGGTTCGCAGTACTTC. This chain joins TRBV24-1 and TRBJ2-7; the D gene is possibly TRBD2 (6 bases). This CDR3 has 11 amino acids. The germline V and J ends were trimmed by 6 bases and 9 bases, with 11 bases remaining between them. The germline V gene has CDR1 KGHDR and CDR2 SFDVKD.